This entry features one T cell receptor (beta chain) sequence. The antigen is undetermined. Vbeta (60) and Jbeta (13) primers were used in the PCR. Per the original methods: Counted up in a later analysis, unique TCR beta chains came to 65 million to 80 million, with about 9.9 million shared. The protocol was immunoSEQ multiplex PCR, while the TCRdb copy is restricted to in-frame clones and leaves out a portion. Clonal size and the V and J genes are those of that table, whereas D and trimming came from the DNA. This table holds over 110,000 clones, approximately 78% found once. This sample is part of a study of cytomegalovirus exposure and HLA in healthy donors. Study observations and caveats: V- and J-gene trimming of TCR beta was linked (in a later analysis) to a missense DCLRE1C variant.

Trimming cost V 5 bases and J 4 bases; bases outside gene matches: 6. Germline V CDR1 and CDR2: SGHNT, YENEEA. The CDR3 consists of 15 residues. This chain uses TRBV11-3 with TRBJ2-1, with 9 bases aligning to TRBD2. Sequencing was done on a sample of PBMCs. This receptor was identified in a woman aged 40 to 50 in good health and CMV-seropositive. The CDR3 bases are TGTGCCAGCAGCGGAGCGGGGGGCACGTACAATGAGCAGTTCTTC. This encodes CASSGAGGTYNEQFF. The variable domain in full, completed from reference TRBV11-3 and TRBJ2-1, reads EAGVVQSPRYKIIEKKQPVAFWCNPISGHNTLYWYLQNLGQGPELLIRYENEEAVDDSQLPKDRFSAERLKGVDSTLKIQPAELGDSAVYLCASSGAGGTYNEQFFGPGTRLTVL.